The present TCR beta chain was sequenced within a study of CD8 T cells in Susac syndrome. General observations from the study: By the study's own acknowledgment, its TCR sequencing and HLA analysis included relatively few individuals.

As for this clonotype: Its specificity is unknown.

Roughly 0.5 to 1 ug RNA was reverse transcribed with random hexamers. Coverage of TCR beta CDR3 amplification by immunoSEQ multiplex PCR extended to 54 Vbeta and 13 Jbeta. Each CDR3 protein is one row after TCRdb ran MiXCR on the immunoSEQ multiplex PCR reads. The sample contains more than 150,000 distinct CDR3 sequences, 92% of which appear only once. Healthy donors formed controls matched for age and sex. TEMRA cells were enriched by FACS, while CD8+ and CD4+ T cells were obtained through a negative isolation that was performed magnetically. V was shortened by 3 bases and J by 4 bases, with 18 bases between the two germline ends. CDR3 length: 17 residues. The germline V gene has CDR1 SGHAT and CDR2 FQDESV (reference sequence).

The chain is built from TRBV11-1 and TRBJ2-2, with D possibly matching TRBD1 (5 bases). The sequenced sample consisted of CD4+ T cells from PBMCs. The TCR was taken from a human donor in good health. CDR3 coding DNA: TGTGCCAGCAGCTTTGGGGCTGTCCGAACAGGCACCGGGGAGCTGTTTTTT. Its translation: CASSFGAVRTGTGELFF.